What follows are 26 T cell receptor beta chains derived from one specimen sequenced in a study of OX40 agonist ivuxolimab in advanced cancers. Profiled with immunoSEQ multiplex PCR; TCRdb holds only in-frame clones, not every one. The sample lists about 48,000 clones; approximately 90% were seen once. This specimen was CD4+ or CD8+ T cells sorted from blood, taken in a trial of the OX40 agonist ivuxolimab. These receptors originate from an adult with an advanced solid tumor such as melanoma, head and neck, liver or kidney cancer.

The J gene is TRBJ2-4, the V gene TRBV12-5; possibly TRBD1 for D (6 bases). V dropped 5 bases and J dropped 0 bases, with 14 bases sitting between them. The CDR3 is 16 residues long. Germline values: CDR1 LGHNT, CDR2 FRNRAP. This chain's CDR3 is CASGQGQTLAKNIQYF. In DNA, the CDR3 is TGTGCTAGTGGTCAAGGACAGACTCTAGCCAAAAACATTCAGTACTTC.

This clone appeared a single time. The chain recombines TRBV5-6 with TRBJ2-3; 7 positions match TRBD2. Trimming took 4 bases from V and 4 from J; bases not matched to a gene: 9. The CDR3 spans 15 residues. Germline V gene sequence: CDR1 SGHDT, CDR2 YYEEEE. Here the CDR3 DNA reads TGTGCCAGCAGCCGAGGGGAGGGGAGGGCAGATACGCAGTATTTT. It encodes CASSRGEGRADTQYF.

CDR3 amino acids: CASSEGTSRYEQYF. CDR3 nucleotide sequence: TGTGCCAGCAGCGAGGGGACTAGCAGGTACGAGCAGTACTTC. The chain links TRBV7-8 to TRBJ2-7, with 9 nucleotides matching TRBD2. The CDR3 length is 14 residues. Germline lookup yields CDR1 SGHVS and CDR2 FQNEAQ. Germline trimming cut 5 bases from V and 4 bases from J; bases unmatched to any gene: 6.

The rearrangement joins TRBV30 to TRBJ1-5, with D perhaps matching TRBD1 (5 bases). Per germline, CDR1 GTSNPN and CDR2 SVGIG (reference sequence). V lost 0 bases to trimming and J lost 1 base, with 10 bases between them. The CDR3 sequence is 15 residues long. The CDR3 DNA sequence: TGTGCCTGGAGTGTATACGGGGACAGCAATCAGCCCCAGCATTTT. It codes for CAWSVYGDSNQPQHF.

V gene TRBV5-4 combines with J gene TRBJ2-1, with 14 bases that match TRBD2. Germline V gives CDR1 SGHNT, CDR2 YYREEE (reference sequence). V shed 3 bases, J shed 7 bases, and the junction held 0 bases outside the gene matches. CDR3 size: 14 residues. This CDR3 reads CASSWTSGRNEQFF. In DNA, the CDR3 is TGTGCCAGCAGCTGGACTAGCGGGAGGAATGAGCAGTTCTTC.

V gene TRBV6-5 combines with J gene TRBJ1-2, with TRBD1 identical over 9 bases. The CDR3 length is 15 residues. From germline, CDR1 is MNHEY and CDR2 SVGAGI. The ends lost 7 bases at V and 2 bases at J; junction bases unmatched: 8. The CDR3 region has the DNA TGTGCCAGCAACCCTACAGGGGGCATGAACTATGGCTACACCTTC. This gives the protein CASNPTGGMNYGYTF.

The chain carries TRBV29-1 and TRBJ1-3; a possible D gene is TRBD1 (5 bases). V was pared by 0 bases and J by 0 bases, with 12 bases between. This CDR3 comprises 16 residues. Germline V gene lookup returns CDR1 SQVTM and CDR2 ANQGSEA. CDR3 sequence (DNA): TGCAGCGTTGAAGATGGGGCTGAAAGCTCTGGAAACACCATATATTTT. It codes for CSVEDGAESSGNTIYF.

The V gene is TRBV7-7, the J gene TRBJ1-6, with D tentatively TRBD1 (5 bases). Per germline, CDR1 SSHAT and CDR2 FNYEAQ (reference sequence). Trimming took off 4 bases at V and 5 bases at J, with 18 bases between the two ends. CDR3 length: 17 amino acids. CDR3 coding DNA: TGTGCCAGCAGCTGGCGAAATGTCGACAGAGATAATTCACCCCTCCACTTT. Protein: CASSWRNVDRDNSPLHF.

This rearrangement joins TRBV15 to TRBJ1-1, with D maybe TRBD1 (6 bases). The germline gives CDR1 LNHNV, CDR2 YYDKDF (reference sequence). The CDR3 length is 15 residues. Trimming took off 2 bases at V and 0 bases at J, with 10 bases between the two ends. As DNA, the CDR3 is TGTGCCACCAGCAGACCGGGACAATTGAACACTGAAGCTTTCTTT. Protein product: CATSRPGQLNTEAFF.

The V call is TRBV27, the J call TRBJ2-7; the match to TRBD2 covers 10 bases. Germline lookup yields CDR1 MNHEY and CDR2 SMNVEV (reference sequence). V was pared by 1 base and J by 3 bases, with 15 bases of the junction left unmatched. This CDR3 comprises 19 residues. The CDR3 spells CASSLYQTPSGLAVYEQYF. The CDR3 DNA reads as TGTGCCAGCAGTTTATACCAAACCCCATCCGGACTAGCGGTCTACGAGCAGTACTTC.

The genes are TRBV16 and TRBJ2-7; D unresolved. The CDR3 is 12 residues long. Deletions cut 4 bases from V and 7 bases from J, with 11 bases between. Germline V gene data show CDR1 as KGHSY and CDR2 as FQNENV. The CDR3, as DNA: TGTGCCAGCAGCCCCACACGGAAGGAGCAGTACTTC. Encoded protein: CASSPTRKEQYF.

The chain is built from TRBV7-7 and TRBJ2-2; perhaps TRBD1 as D (5 bases). The V and J ends lost 5 bases and 1 base respectively, with 17 bases between them. The CDR3 covers 17 residues. Germline-derived CDR1 and CDR2 are SSHAT and FNYEAQ (reference sequence). The CDR3 region is CASSPPSGRENTGELFF. CDR3 bases: TGTGCCAGCAGCCCTCCTTCCGGCAGGGAGAACACCGGGGAGCTGTTTTTT.

The chain employs TRBV11-3 and TRBJ2-7, with a possible D match to TRBD2 (6 bases). The length of the CDR3 is 13 residues. Germline loops: CDR1 SGHNT, CDR2 YENEEA. V was trimmed by 5 bases and J by 4 bases, leaving 12 bases between them. The CDR3 region has the DNA TGTGCCAGCAGCGCGGGGACTGCTTACGAGCAGTACTTC. Encoded protein: CASSAGTAYEQYF.

V usage is TRBV27 and J usage is TRBJ2-7, with 8 bases aligning to TRBD2. There are 14 residues in the CDR3. The trim removed 6 bases at V and 4 bases at J, leaving 8 bases unmatched. Per the germline V gene, CDR1 is MNHEY and CDR2 is SMNVEV (reference sequence). The CDR3 region has the DNA TGTGCCAGCAGGGCACTCGGGAGGGGGTACGAGCAGTACTTC. Its translation: CASRALGRGYEQYF.

The gene calls are TRBV6-5 and TRBJ2-3, with 10 bases matching TRBD2. The junction had 8 bases not matched to a gene; V was cut back by 7 bases and J by 4 bases. This CDR3 region has 15 residues. Germline assignment: CDR1 MNHEY and CDR2 SVGAGI. For the CDR3, the DNA is TGTGCCAGCACAGTATTAGCGGGAGGCCCAGATACGCAGTATTTT. Protein product: CASTVLAGGPDTQYF.

In its sample, this clone was seen a few times. V is TRBV6-5 and J is TRBJ2-1, with TRBD2 matching over 7 bases. V shed 1 base and J 10 bases; nucleotides not matched to a gene: 13. The CDR3 totals 16 residues. Germline CDR1 reads MNHEY; CDR2 reads SVGAGI. The CDR3 DNA reads TGTGCCAGCAGTTACTTCTCCGGTTGGGGGGGGGAAGAGCAGTTCTTC. Encoded protein: CASSYFSGWGGEEQFF.

In regard to this clone: This likely reflects a read error, since a far larger clone is one base away. This likely comes from a read error, as the CDR3 has no conserved phenylalanine or tryptophan at its end. The CDR3 sequence is CASSPGQLNGYTS. The CDR3 bases are TGTGCCAGCAGTCCGGGACAGTTAAATGGCTACACCTCC. The J gene is TRBJ1-2, the V gene TRBV25-1; 7 nucleotides line up with TRBD1. Germline V gives CDR1 MGHDK, CDR2 SYGVNS. Germline trimming cut 5 bases from V and 6 bases from J; bases unmatched to any gene: 6. The CDR3 has 13 amino acids.

The chain recombines TRBV9 with TRBJ2-3, with D possibly matching TRBD1 (6 bases). V lost 0 bases and J 1 base, leaving 18 bases between the germline ends. Germline V gene data show CDR1 as SGDLS and CDR2 as YYNGEE. This CDR3 is built from 18 residues. The CDR3 nucleotides read TGTGCCAGCAGCGTAGAGAGGGTTCAGGGGTCTGGCACAGATACGCAGTATTTT. Residues: CASSVERVQGSGTDTQYF.

The chain has TRBV10-1 and TRBJ1-5; D remains unclear. This CDR3 comprises 14 residues. Germline lookup yields CDR1 WNHNN and CDR2 SYGVQD (reference sequence). Trimming took off 4 bases at V and 4 bases at J, with 11 bases between the two ends. The CDR3 coding sequence is TGCGCCAGCAGTGTAAACGTGACTAATCAGCCCCAGCATTTT. It translates to CASSVNVTNQPQHF.

The chain is built from TRBV6-5 and TRBJ2-5; a weak D match, TRBD1 (6 bases). The CDR3 runs 16 residues. From germline, CDR1 is MNHEY and CDR2 SVGAGI. Trimming removed 4 bases from V and 5 bases from J, with 20 bases in between. The CDR3 loop is CASSSPFQGPVETQYF. The CDR3 DNA follows: TGTGCCAGCAGTTCCCCCTTTCAGGGGCCTGTGGAGACCCAGTACTTC.

The rearrangement joins TRBV6-5 to TRBJ2-7; D possibly corresponds to TRBD1 (6 bases). The germline gives CDR1 MNHEY, CDR2 SVGAGI. The CDR3 covers 14 residues. V dropped 0 bases and J dropped 4 bases, with 10 bases sitting between them. CDR3 DNA sequence: TGTGCCAGCAGTTACTCCTTACAGGGTTACGAGCAGTACTTC. Amino acid sequence: CASSYSLQGYEQYF.

The CDR3 reads CASSTDRAAYNEQFF. The CDR3 DNA follows: TGTGCCAGCAGCACGGACAGAGCGGCATACAATGAGCAGTTCTTC. The chain couples TRBV5-6 to TRBJ2-1, with D maybe TRBD1 (6 bases). In germline, CDR1 is SGHDT, CDR2 YYEEEE. V was trimmed by 4 bases and J by 4 bases, leaving 15 bases between them. There are 15 residues in the CDR3. The variable domain in full, completed from reference TRBV5-6 and TRBJ2-1, reads DAGVTQSPTHLIKTRGQQVTLRCSPKSGHDTVSWYQQALGQGPQFIFQYYEEEERQRGNFPDRFSGHQFPNYSSELNVNALLLGDSALYLCASSTDRAAYNEQFFGPGTRLTVL.

The V gene is TRBV5-4, the J gene TRBJ2-1; the match to TRBD1 covers 8 bases. Germline assignment: CDR1 SGHNT and CDR2 YYREEE (reference sequence). There are 12 residues in the CDR3. The ends lost 9 bases at V and 9 bases at J; junction bases unmatched: 8. This CDR3 is CATSGTGPEQFF. The CDR3 DNA reads TGTGCCACATCCGGGACAGGTCCTGAGCAGTTCTTC.

The J gene is TRBJ1-2, the V gene TRBV27; no definite D call. Trimming shortened V by 5 bases and J by 4 bases, and 11 bases separated the two germline ends. Germline V lookup: CDR1 MNHEY, CDR2 SMNVEV (reference sequence). The CDR3 loop spans 13 amino acids. CDR3 DNA sequence: TGTGCCAGCAGTCCCCACGTGTTCTATGGCTACACCTTC. Translation gives CASSPHVFYGYTF.

The chain has TRBV11-2 and TRBJ2-7; 7 bases map to TRBD1. The CDR3 extends over 15 amino acids. The germline V gene has CDR1 SGHAT and CDR2 FQNNGV. After removal of 3 bases from V and 3 bases from J, the junction contained 8 bases not matched to a gene. For the CDR3, the DNA is TGTGCCAGCAGCTTCGGACAGGAGCATAACTACGAGCAGTACTTC. Translation gives CASSFGQEHNYEQYF.

The chain combines TRBV7-6 with TRBJ2-7; 8 bases align to TRBD2. Germline V gene data show CDR1 as SGHVS and CDR2 as FNYEAQ. The CDR3 has 15 amino acids. The J segment lost 0 bases and the V segment lost 2 bases, leaving 3 bases of the junction unmatched. CDR3 region: CASSLFSGSSYEQYF. In DNA form, the CDR3 reads TGTGCCAGCAGCTTATTCAGCGGGAGCTCCTACGAGCAGTACTTC.